One TCR beta chain is described in this entry. Its antigen is as yet unknown. These data come from a study of OX40 agonist ivuxolimab in advanced cancers. At the level of the study: The patients received agonistic anti-OX40 (CD134) antibody ivuxolimab. General study findings and limits: Partly responding patients at 0.1-3.0 mg/kg showed some of the smallest clonal expansion.

Produced via immunoSEQ multiplex PCR; TCRdb's table is partial and in-frame only. The sample has some 73,000 clones; about 90% are singletons. This material consisted of CD4+ or CD8+ T cells sorted from blood, taken in a trial of the OX40 agonist ivuxolimab. This clonotype originated in an adult with an advanced solid tumor such as melanoma, head and neck, liver or kidney cancer.

The CDR3 nucleotides read TGTGCCAGCAGCGTAAGACCGGGAGTCGGGGGGTTATACAATGAGCAGTTCTTC. Its protein is CASSVRPGVGGLYNEQFF. The V gene is TRBV9, the J gene TRBJ2-1, with 7 positions matching TRBD2. Per the germline V gene, CDR1 is SGDLS and CDR2 is YYNGEE. The CDR3 is 18 amino acids. Losses at the gene ends were 1 base for V and 4 bases for J; bases not matched to a gene: 14.